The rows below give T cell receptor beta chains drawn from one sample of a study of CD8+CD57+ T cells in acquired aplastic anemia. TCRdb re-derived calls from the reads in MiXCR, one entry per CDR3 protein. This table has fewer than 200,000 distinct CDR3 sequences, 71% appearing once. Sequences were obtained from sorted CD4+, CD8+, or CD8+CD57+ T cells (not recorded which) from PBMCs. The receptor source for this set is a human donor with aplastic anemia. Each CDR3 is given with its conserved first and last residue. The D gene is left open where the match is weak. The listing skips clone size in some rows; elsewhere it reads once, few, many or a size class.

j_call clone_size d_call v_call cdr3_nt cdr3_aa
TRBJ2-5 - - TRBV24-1 TGTGCCAGCCGATGGGGGCGGGGAGAAGAGACCCAGTACTTC CASRWGRGEETQYF
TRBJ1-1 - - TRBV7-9 TGTGCCAGCAGCTTAGTGGGCACACTGAACACTGAAGCTTTCTTT CASSLVGTLNTEAFF
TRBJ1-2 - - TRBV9 TGTGCCAGCAGTAAACAGGGCAGATATGGCTACACCTTC CASSKQGRYGYTF
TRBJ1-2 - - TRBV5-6 TGTGCCAGCAGCTTGTCGGGGGACTGGTACACCTTC CASSLSGDWYTF
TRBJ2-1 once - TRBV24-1 TGTGCCACCAGTGGCCCCGGGTGGGGGCGCGGTAATGAGCAGTTCTTC CATSGPGWGRGNEQFF
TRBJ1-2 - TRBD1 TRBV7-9 TGTGCCAGCAGCTCGCAGCCAGGGGGCTTAAACTATGGCTACACCTTC CASSSQPGGLNYGYTF
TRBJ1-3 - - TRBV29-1 TGCAGCGTCAGGGCCTCTGGAAACACCATATATTTT CSVRASGNTIYF
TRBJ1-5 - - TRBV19 TGTGCCAGTACCCCTAAAAACCATCTCGATCAGCCCCAGCATTTT CASTPKNHLDQPQHF
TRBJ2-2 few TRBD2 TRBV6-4 TGTGCCAGCAGTGACCATCTAGCGGGGGACACCGGGGAGCTGTTTTTT CASSDHLAGDTGELFF
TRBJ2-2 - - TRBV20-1 TGCAGTGCTAGGGCGGCTAACACCGGGGAGCTGTTTTTT CSARAANTGELFF
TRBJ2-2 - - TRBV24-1 TGTGCCACCAGTAGATACACCGGGGAGCTGTTTTTT CATSRYTGELFF
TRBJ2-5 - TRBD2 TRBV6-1 TGTGCCAGCAGTGTTGGTTCCCTAGCGGATATAGAGACCCAGTACTTC CASSVGSLADIETQYF
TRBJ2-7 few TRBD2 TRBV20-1 TGCAGTGCTAGGGAGGCTAGCGGGGGGGCCTACGAGCAGTACTTC CSAREASGGAYEQYF
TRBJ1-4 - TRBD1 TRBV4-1 TGCGCCAGCAGCGACCAGTTGCGGGACAGAAGTAATGAAAAACTGTTTTTT CASSDQLRDRSNEKLFF
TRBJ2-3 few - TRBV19 TGTGCCAGTAGTGATCCGGGGAGCACAGATACGCAGTATTTT CASSDPGSTDTQYF
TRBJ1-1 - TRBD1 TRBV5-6 TGTGCCAGCAGCTGGACAGGGGGGCTGAACACTGAAGCTTTCTTT CASSWTGGLNTEAFF
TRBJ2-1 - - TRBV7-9 TGTGCCAGCAGCTACGGAAATCACAATGAGCAGTTCTTC CASSYGNHNEQFF
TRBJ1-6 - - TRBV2 TGTGCCAGCAGTGAACAGGGCCCCAAGTCGCACTTT CASSEQGPKSHF